What follows are 5 T cell receptor beta chains derived from one specimen sequenced in a study of vaccination and CD4 T cells after COVID-19. These TCRs' antigens remain unknown. The treatment: roughly 11-day PBMC culture with coronavirus spike peptide pools or control peptides (ViraFEST assay). Sequencing of DNA taken from cultured CD4+ T cells relied on the Oncomine TCR Beta short-read assay. TCRdb re-analysed the PCR reads in MiXCR, keeping a single row per CDR3 protein. The sample shows 3,700 or so distinct CDR3 sequences, approximately 15% of them seen only once. The sequencing input was CD4+ T cells from blood, cultured in vitro. The receptors shown here come from a human donor who had recovered from COVID-19.

The V and J genes are TRBV12-3 or TRBV12-4 and TRBJ1-2; D gene unclear. Trimming stripped 2 bases from V and 8 bases from J, with 12 bases between. This CDR3 is 13 amino acids long. Written as DNA, the CDR3 is TGTGCCAGCAGTTTATCGCGATCTCAGGGCTACACCTTC. Its translation is CASSLSRSQGYTF.

The chain combines TRBV30 with TRBJ2-7, with TRBD1 matching 7 bases. CDR1 is GTSNPN and CDR2 is SVGIG in the germline V gene (reference sequence). Germline trimming cut 8 bases from V and 3 bases from J; bases unmatched to any gene: 13. The CDR3 sequence is 14 residues long. In DNA form, the CDR3 reads TGTGCCAGGGTGTCCGGGACAGTTTTCTACGAGCAGTACTTC. This encodes CARVSGTVFYEQYF.

Comments on this clonotype: A much larger clone lies one base from this, so it may be a read error. CDR3 sequence: CAITGGGGTDTQFF. CDR3 nucleotide sequence: TGTGCTATTACCGGGGGTGGTGGCACAGATACGCAGTTTTTT. The chain combines TRBV12-5 with TRBJ2-3, with D possibly matching TRBD2 (6 bases). The CDR3 runs 14 residues. Looked up from germline, CDR1 is LGHNT and CDR2 is FRNRAP.

This clonotype rates as medium-sized. The chain combines TRBV6-1 with TRBJ1-5, with D perhaps TRBD1 (6 bases). From germline, CDR1 is MNHNS and CDR2 SASEGT. The CDR3 consists of 16 residues. V dropped 6 bases and J dropped 2 bases, with 17 bases sitting between them. The CDR3 region is CASSSTGRGGNQPQHF. CDR3 nucleotide sequence: TGTGCCAGCAGCTCCACAGGGAGGGGTGGCAATCAGCCCCAGCATTTT.

The chain has TRBV6-1 and TRBJ2-7; D not resolved. Germline V CDR1 and CDR2: MNHNS, SASEGT. Trimming stripped 6 bases from V and 3 bases from J, with 15 bases between. The CDR3 length is 14 residues. The CDR3 sequence: CASSRFLERYEQYF. DNA of the CDR3: TGTGCCAGCAGCCGATTCTTGGAACGCTACGAGCAGTACTTC.